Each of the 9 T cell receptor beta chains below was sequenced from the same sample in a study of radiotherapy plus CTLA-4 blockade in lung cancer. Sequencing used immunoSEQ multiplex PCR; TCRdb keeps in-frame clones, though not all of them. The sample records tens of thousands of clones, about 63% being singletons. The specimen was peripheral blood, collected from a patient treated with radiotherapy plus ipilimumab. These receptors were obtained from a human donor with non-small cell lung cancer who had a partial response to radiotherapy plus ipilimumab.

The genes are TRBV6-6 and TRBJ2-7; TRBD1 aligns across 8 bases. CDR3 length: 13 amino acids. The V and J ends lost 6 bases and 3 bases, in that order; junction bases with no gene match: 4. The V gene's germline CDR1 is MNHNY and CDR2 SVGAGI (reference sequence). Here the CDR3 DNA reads TGTGCCAGCAGCGAAGACAGGGGCTACGAGCAGTACTTC. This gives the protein CASSEDRGYEQYF.

CDR3 protein: CASSLGTSGSYEQYF. DNA for the CDR3: TGTGCCAGCAGCTTAGGGACTAGCGGGAGTTACGAGCAGTACTTC. V is TRBV7-9 and J is TRBJ2-7; 13 bases map to TRBD2. CDR1 SEHNR and CDR2 FQNEAQ come from the germline V gene (reference sequence). This CDR3 contains 15 residues. After removal of 1 base from V and 4 bases from J, the junction contained 1 base not matched to a gene.

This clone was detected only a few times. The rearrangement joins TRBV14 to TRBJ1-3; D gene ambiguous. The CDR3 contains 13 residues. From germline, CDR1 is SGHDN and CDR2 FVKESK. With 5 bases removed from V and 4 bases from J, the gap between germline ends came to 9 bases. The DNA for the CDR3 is TGTGCCAGCAGCTTTACATCAGGAAACACCATATATTTT. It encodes CASSFTSGNTIYF.

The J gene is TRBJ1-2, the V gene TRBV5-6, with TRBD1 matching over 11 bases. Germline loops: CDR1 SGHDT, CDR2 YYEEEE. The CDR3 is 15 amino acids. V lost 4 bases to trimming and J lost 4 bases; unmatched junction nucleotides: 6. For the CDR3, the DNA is TGTGCCAGCAGCGCTGCCGGGACAGGGGGCTATGGCTACACCTTC. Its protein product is CASSAAGTGGYGYTF. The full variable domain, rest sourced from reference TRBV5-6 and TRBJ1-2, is DAGVTQSPTHLIKTRGQQVTLRCSPKSGHDTVSWYQQALGQGPQFIFQYYEEEERQRGNFPDRFSGHQFPNYSSELNVNALLLGDSALYLCASSAAGTGGYGYTFGSGTRLTVV.

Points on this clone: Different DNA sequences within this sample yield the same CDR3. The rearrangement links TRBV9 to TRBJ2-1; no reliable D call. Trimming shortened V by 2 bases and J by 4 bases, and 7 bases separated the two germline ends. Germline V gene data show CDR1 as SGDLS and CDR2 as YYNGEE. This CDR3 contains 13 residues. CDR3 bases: TGTGCCAGCAGCGTGGGCAGGTACAATGAGCAGTTCTTC. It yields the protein CASSVGRYNEQFF.

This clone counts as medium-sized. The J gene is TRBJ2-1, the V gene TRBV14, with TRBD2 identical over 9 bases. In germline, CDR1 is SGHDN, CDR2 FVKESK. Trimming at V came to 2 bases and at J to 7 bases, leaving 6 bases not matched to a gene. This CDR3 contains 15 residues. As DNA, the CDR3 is TGTGCCAGCAGCCAAACGAGCGGGGGGAGTAATGAGCAGTTCTTC. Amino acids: CASSQTSGGSNEQFF.

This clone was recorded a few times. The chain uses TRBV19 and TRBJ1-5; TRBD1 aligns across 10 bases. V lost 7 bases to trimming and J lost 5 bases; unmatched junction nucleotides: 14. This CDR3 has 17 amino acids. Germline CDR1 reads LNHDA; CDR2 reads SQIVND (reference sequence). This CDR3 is CASTLPGGQGGDQPQHF. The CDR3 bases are TGTGCCAGTACCCTCCCAGGAGGACAGGGGGGCGATCAGCCCCAGCATTTT.

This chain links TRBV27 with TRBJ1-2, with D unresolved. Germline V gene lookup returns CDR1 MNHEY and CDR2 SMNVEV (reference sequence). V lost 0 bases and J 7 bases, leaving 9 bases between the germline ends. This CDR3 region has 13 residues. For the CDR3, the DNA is TGTGCCAGCAGTTTATCTGGGCTCCGTGGCTACACCTTC. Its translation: CASSLSGLRGYTF.

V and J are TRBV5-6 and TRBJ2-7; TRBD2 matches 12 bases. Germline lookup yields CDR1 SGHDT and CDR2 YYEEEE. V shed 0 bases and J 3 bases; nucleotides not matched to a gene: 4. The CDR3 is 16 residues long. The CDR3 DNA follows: TGTGCCAGCAGCTTGGTGCGACTAGCGGGAGACTACGAGCAGTACTTC. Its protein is CASSLVRLAGDYEQYF.